The 20 T cell receptor beta chains in this list originate from one sample, sequenced in a study of T cells in women clearing cervical HPV infection. Profiled with immunoSEQ multiplex PCR; TCRdb holds only in-frame clones, not every one. In total, the table holds about 37,000 clones. The specimen sequenced was blood buffy coat. These TCRs come from a woman between 18 and 75 years old with a cervical HPV16 infection that either progressed to CIN3+ or cleared (not recorded which).

On this clone itself: The sequence runs out 3 residues before the end of the CDR3; the remainder is reconstructed from the germline J gene. The chain couples TRBV5-4 to TRBJ1-1; 7 bases line up with TRBD1. Germline V CDR1 and CDR2: SGHNT, YYREEE (reference sequence). Losses at the gene ends were 0 bases for V and 6 bases for J; bases not matched to a gene: 5. The CDR3 spans 14 residues. CDR3 DNA (partial): TGTGCCAGCAGCTTGGCAGAGGGGGCCCCTGAA. Protein product: CASSLAEGAPE. The entire CDR3 protein is CASSLAEGAPEAFF.

The sequenced part of the CDR3 DNA is TGCGCCAGCAGCCTAGGCGGCACAGGTTTGGATGGC. Residues: CASSLGGTGLDG. The entire CDR3 is CASSLGGTGLDGYTF. The chain carries TRBV5-1 and TRBJ1-2; D may be TRBD1 (5 bases). The CDR3 end lies 3 residues beyond the end of the read and is filled in from the germline J gene. Germline V gene sequence: CDR1 SGHRS, CDR2 YFSETQ. The CDR3 length is 15 residues. V lost 4 bases to trimming and J lost 6 bases, with 19 bases between them.

Regarding this clone: The read comes to an end 3 residues before the CDR3 does, leaving the germline J gene to fill in the end. This chain connects TRBV7-9 to TRBJ1-2; 7 bases fit TRBD1. V gave up 4 bases and J gave up 6 bases; unmatched junction bases: 5. This CDR3 contains 13 residues. Germline V gene lookup returns CDR1 SEHNR and CDR2 FQNEAQ (reference sequence). The CDR3: CASSSQGRDGYTF. The part of the CDR3 DNA that was read is TGTGCCAGCAGCTCACAGGGGAGGGATGGC. The full variable domain, its missing parts supplied by reference TRBV7-9 and TRBJ1-2, is DTGVSQNPRHKITKRGQNVTFRCDPISEHNRLYWYRQTLGQGPEFLTYFQNEAQLEKSRLLSDRFSAERPKGSFSTLEIQRTEQGDSAMYLCASSSQGRDGYTFGSGTRLTVV.

To note about this clone: The read is 3 residues too short to cover the CDR3 end, so that end is filled in from the germline J gene. J is TRBJ2-4 and V is TRBV7-2; possibly TRBD1 for D (5 bases). Germline V lookup: CDR1 SGHTA, CDR2 FQGNSA. The CDR3 is 15 amino acids. The CDR3 protein is CASSTRVNPPYGQYF. The CDR3 DNA, read in part, is TGTGCCAGCAGCACCAGGGTTAATCCGCCCTATGGT.

About this clone itself: The CDR3 end is not reached by the read, which stops 3 residues before it; the germline J gene fills it in. The chain couples TRBV4-2 to TRBJ1-1; possibly TRBD1 for D (5 bases). Germline V CDR1 and CDR2: LGHNA, YNFKEQ. This CDR3 comprises 15 residues. V was trimmed by 3 bases and J by 1 base, leaving 12 bases between them. The chain's CDR3 is CASSHAVGGNTEAFF. CDR3 bases read: TGTGCCAGCAGCCATGCCGTCGGGGGGAACACTGAA.

As regards this clone: The read ends 3 residues shy of where the CDR3 ends; the end is completed using the germline J gene. The genes are TRBV5-4 and TRBJ2-4; no firm D call. Trimming took off 0 bases at V and 4 bases at J, with 8 bases between the two ends. This CDR3 contains 14 residues. Germline V lookup: CDR1 SGHNT, CDR2 YYREEE (reference sequence). Partial CDR3 DNA: TGTGCCAGCAGCTTGGGGCAGGAGAAAAACATT. Translation gives CASSLGQEKNI. The CDR3 in its entirety is CASSLGQEKNIQYF. Combining the CDR3 with reference TRBV5-4 and TRBJ2-4 gives the whole variable domain ETGVTQSPTHLIKTRGQQVTLRCSSQSGHNTVSWYQQALGQGPQFIFQYYREEENGRGNFPPRFSGLQFPNYSSELNVNALELDDSALYLCASSLGQEKNIQYFGAGTRLSVL.

Details on this clone: From the germline J gene comes the end of the CDR3, since the read stops 3 residues before it. The chain employs TRBV20-1 and TRBJ2-7; 8 bases agree with TRBD1. The ends lost 4 bases at V and 5 bases at J; junction bases unmatched: 13. Germline V CDR1 and CDR2: DFQATT, SNEGSKA (reference sequence). This CDR3 is built from 15 residues. Incomplete CDR3 DNA: TGCAGTGCTACTCAGCAGGGACAGGCACCGGACGAG. Amino acid sequence: CSATQQGQAPDE. The full CDR3 is CSATQQGQAPDEQYF.

For this clone: The CDR3 end falls 3 residues outside the read, so it is completed with the germline J gene. V and J are TRBV18 and TRBJ1-4; D is perhaps TRBD1 (5 bases). This CDR3 is built from 15 residues. Germline lookup yields CDR1 KGHSH and CDR2 LQKENI. This CDR3 is CASSLQEGVRSPLFF. The CDR3 DNA, read in part, is TGTGCCAGCTCACTCCAGGAAGGGGTACGATCACCA.

Of note for this clone: An end of the junction differs from the germline gene, which may be a read error. The CDR3 is cut off 3 residues early in the read; its end comes from the germline J gene. Within the sample, other DNA sequences also encode this same CDR3. The chain recombines TRBV2 with TRBJ1-4; D is perhaps TRBD1 (5 bases). Germline CDR1 and CDR2: SNHLY and FYNNEI. This CDR3 is 15 amino acids long. The sequenced CDR3 bases are TGTGCTAGCAATCGAATCGACAGCAGGAATGAAAAA. Amino acids: CASNRIDSRNEK. The whole CDR3 protein reads CASNRIDSRNEKLFF.

Comments on this clone: Coverage ceases 3 residues before the CDR3 finishes, and the germline J gene fills in the end. This chain connects TRBV2 to TRBJ2-1, with D tentatively TRBD2 (6 bases). Trimming removed 6 bases at V and 3 bases at J, with 9 bases between. This CDR3 spans 13 amino acids. Germline V gene data show CDR1 as SNHLY and CDR2 as FYNNEI. Incomplete CDR3 DNA: TGTGCCAGCAGGACTAGTAACTACAATGAG. Encoded protein: CASRTSNYNE. In full, the CDR3 reads CASRTSNYNEQFF.

For this clone: The DNA ends 3 residues before the CDR3 does, and the rest of the CDR3 is filled in from the germline J gene. V gene TRBV19 combines with J gene TRBJ1-2, with D perhaps TRBD1 (5 bases). The CDR3 loop spans 15 amino acids. V lost 8 bases and J lost 6, with 22 bases in between. The germline V gene encodes CDR1 LNHDA and CDR2 SQIVND (reference sequence). CDR3 in amino acids: CASLNFAGGSDGYTF. CDR3 DNA, as far as it was read: TGTGCCAGTTTAAATTTCGCGGGGGGAAGCGATGGC.

As to this clone: From the germline J gene comes the end of the CDR3, since the read stops 3 residues before it. The chain employs TRBV2 and TRBJ2-3; tentative D call: TRBD2 (5 bases). Germline loops: CDR1 SNHLY, CDR2 FYNNEI. Between the trimmed V and J ends, which lost 4 bases and 0 bases, there was a span of 11 bases. This CDR3 contains 15 residues. The part of the CDR3 DNA that was read is TGTGCCAGCAGTGCCCTAGCTACTAGCACAGATACG. The encoded protein is CASSALATSTDT. Given in full, the CDR3 is CASSALATSTDTQYF.

Regarding this clone: With the read ending 3 residues before the CDR3 end, the germline J gene is used to fill in that end. The V and J genes are TRBV11-2 and TRBJ1-1; D may be TRBD1 (5 bases). This CDR3 is 13 amino acids long. Trimming stripped 5 bases from V and 0 bases from J, with 7 bases between. Germline CDR1 is SGHAT and CDR2 is FQNNGV. The CDR3 bases that were read are TGTGCCAGCAGCCTACAGGTGAACACTGAA. This codes for CASSLQVNTE. The full CDR3 sequence reads CASSLQVNTEAFF.

Remarks on this clone: The observed sequence ends 3 residues before the CDR3 terminus, with the missing tail filled in from the germline J gene. The genes are TRBV7-9 and TRBJ1-2, with 7 bases that match TRBD1. Germline values: CDR1 SEHNR, CDR2 FQNEAQ (reference sequence). Trimming cost V 5 bases and J 3 bases; bases outside gene matches: 3. The CDR3 covers 13 residues. CDR3 DNA, as far as it was read: TGTGCCAGCAGCCCCGGACAGGACTATGGC. Protein sequence: CASSPGQDYG. The entire CDR3 sequence reads CASSPGQDYGYTF.

Details on this clone: The CDR3 is cut off 3 residues early in the read; its end comes from the germline J gene. The genes are TRBV24-1 and TRBJ2-3; no definite D call. The germline CDR1 and CDR2 sequences are KGHDR and SFDVKD. The CDR3 extends over 12 amino acids. The V end lost 5 bases, the J end lost 2 bases, and 4 bases lay between the germline ends. CDR3 DNA, as far as it was read: TGTGCCACCAGTGGCTACACAGATACG. It is translated as CATSGYTDT. The CDR3 in full is CATSGYTDTQYF.

With regard to this clone: The read stops 3 residues short of the end of the CDR3; the missing end is completed from the germline J gene. The V and J genes are TRBV23-1 and TRBJ1-2, with D perhaps matching TRBD1 (5 bases). TRBV23-1 is an ORF; its function is uncertain. The CDR3 consists of 15 residues. CDR3 region: CASSQSVKQGCDYTF. The CDR3 bases that were read are TGCGCCAGCAGTCAATCTGTCAAGCAGGGTTGCGAC.

Comments on this clone: From the germline J gene comes the end of the CDR3, since the read stops 3 residues before it. The rearrangement uses TRBV5-4 and TRBJ2-2, with a possible D match to TRBD1 (5 bases). V shed 3 bases and J shed 6 bases, with 15 bases lying between them. Germline-derived CDR1 and CDR2 are SGHNT and YYREEE (reference sequence). The CDR3 consists of 15 residues. The CDR3 sequence: CASSSDKGIPGELFF. Partial CDR3 DNA: TGTGCCAGCAGCTCGGACAAGGGGATACCCGGGGAG.

CDR3 DNA (partial): TGTGCCTCAGACACCTCTGGGGCCAACGTA. Protein: CASDTSGANV. The entire CDR3 is CASDTSGANVAFF. This chain links TRBV30 with TRBJ1-1, with D possibly TRBD1 on 5 matching bases. The CDR3 goes on 3 residues after the read ends, and that part is filled in from the germline J gene. CDR3 length equals 13 residues. Germline V gives CDR1 GTSNPN, CDR2 SVGIG (reference sequence).

Notes on this clone: The read terminates 3 residues ahead of where the CDR3 ends, so the germline J gene completes it. This chain joins TRBV7-2 and TRBJ2-7; D gene ambiguous. V was pared by 1 base and J by 2 bases, with 6 bases between. Per germline, CDR1 SGHTA and CDR2 FQGNSA. The CDR3 contains 13 residues. Partial CDR3 DNA: TGTGCCAGCAGCTTAGACAGCACCTACGAG. Its protein is CASSLDSTYE. The full CDR3 protein is CASSLDSTYEQYF.

Points on this clone: The sequence runs out 3 residues before the end of the CDR3; the remainder is reconstructed from the germline J gene. The chain carries TRBV24-1 and TRBJ2-3; tentative D call: TRBD2 (6 bases). Germline-derived CDR1 and CDR2 are KGHDR and SFDVKD. This CDR3 is 14 amino acids long. Trimming took off 6 bases at V and 7 bases at J, with 16 bases between the two ends. The DNA read from the CDR3 is TGTGCCACCAGTTCCTCTGGAGGGGCGAATACG. Translating gives CATSSSGGANT. The whole CDR3 is CATSSSGGANTQYF.